Sequencing of this T cell receptor beta chain was carried out in a study of T cell repertoires in cytomegalovirus infection. TCRdb processed the reads anew with MiXCR; each CDR3 protein has one entry. The data contain about 140,000 distinct CDR3 sequences, about 6% of them singletons. V was pared by 0 bases and J by 7 bases, with 10 bases between. This CDR3 is built from 13 residues. Per the germline V gene, CDR1 is SGHTA and CDR2 is FQGNSA. This clonotype has only a few counts. The V call is TRBV7-2, the J call TRBJ2-7; D is perhaps TRBD1 (5 bases). The TCR was taken from a human donor in good health (CMV status not recorded). Some clones in this sample may be carry-over from other donors' samples. Sequenced sample: PBMCs. Here the CDR3 DNA reads TGTGCCAGCAGCTTAGCGGGGCCAGGGGAGCAGTACTTC. Protein: CASSLAGPGEQYF.